Listed below are T cell receptor beta chains from one sample, sequenced in a study of early T cells in non-severe SARS-CoV-2 infection. TCRdb processed the 5' RACE reads anew with MiXCR; each CDR3 protein has one entry. The sample yields 63,000 or so distinct CDR3 sequences, about an eighth seen once. The sequencing here drew on whole blood, taken at baseline. These TCRs come from an adult who was a healthcare worker with PCR-confirmed SARS-CoV-2 infection or an uninfected control (not recorded which). Each CDR3 is given with its conserved first and last residue. The D gene is left open where the match is weak. Size values are once, few and many counts, or a class for expanded clones, and some rows have none.

size: many; D: -; J: TRBJ1-1; V: TRBV4-2; CDR3: CASSQTGRVGLNTEAFF; DNA: TGTGCCAGCAGCCAGACAGGAAGGGTGGGGCTGAACACTGAAGCTTTCTTT
size: -; D: -; J: TRBJ1-3; V: TRBV6-5; CDR3: CASSYFRTAGLGNTIYF; DNA: TGTGCCAGCAGTTACTTCCGGACAGCCGGACTTGGAAACACCATATATTTT
size: many; D: TRBD1; J: TRBJ1-1; V: TRBV12-3/TRBV12-4; CDR3: CASSSGTGWTEAFF; DNA: TGTGCCAGCAGTTCAGGGACAGGGTGGACTGAAGCTTTCTTT
size: -; D: -; J: TRBJ1-3; V: TRBV11-3; CDR3: CASSSSPSSGNTIYF; DNA: TGTGCCAGCAGCTCCTCACCAAGCTCTGGAAACACCATATATTTT
size: many; D: -; J: TRBJ2-5; V: TRBV11-2; CDR3: CASSPGTFQETQYF; DNA: TGTGCCAGCAGCCCCGGGACTTTTCAAGAGACCCAGTACTTC
size: few; D: -; J: TRBJ1-2; V: TRBV29-1; CDR3: CSVVPWGGSYGYTF; DNA: TGCAGCGTTGTTCCCTGGGGCGGGAGCTATGGCTACACCTTC
size: many; D: -; J: TRBJ2-7; V: TRBV9; CDR3: CASSTPPYYEQYF; DNA: TGTGCCAGCAGCACACCACCATACTACGAGCAGTACTTC
size: many; D: -; J: TRBJ1-4; V: TRBV9; CDR3: CASSPRGDWGRVFF; DNA: TGTGCCAGCAGCCCGAGGGGAGATTGGGGAAGGGTGTTTTTT
size: many; D: -; J: TRBJ1-2; V: TRBV6-5; CDR3: CASTTRGVPGGYTF; DNA: TGTGCCAGCACCACACGTGGGGTGCCTGGTGGCTACACCTTC
size: many; D: -; J: TRBJ2-1; V: TRBV5-1; CDR3: CASLRAGYNEQFF; DNA: TGCGCCAGCCTAAGGGCAGGGTATAATGAGCAGTTCTTC
size: -; D: TRBD1; J: TRBJ1-1; V: TRBV18; CDR3: CASSGTVEAFF; DNA: TGTGCCAGCTCAGGGACAGTTGAAGCTTTCTTT
size: few; D: -; J: TRBJ1-4; V: TRBV27; CDR3: CASSLSWQPNEKLFF; DNA: TGTGCCAGCAGTTTAAGTTGGCAGCCTAATGAAAAACTGTTTTTT
size: -; D: -; J: TRBJ1-5; V: TRBV5-5; CDR3: CASSLVGDQPQHF; DNA: TGTGCCAGCAGCTTAGTTGGGGATCAGCCCCAGCATTTT
size: -; D: TRBD1; J: TRBJ2-7; V: TRBV20-1; CDR3: CSARAGQYSYEQYF; DNA: TGCAGTGCTAGAGCGGGACAGTATTCCTACGAGCAGTACTTC
size: few; D: -; J: TRBJ1-1; V: TRBV29-1; CDR3: CSVRVAEAFF; DNA: TGCAGCGTCCGGGTGGCTGAAGCTTTCTTT
size: many; D: -; J: TRBJ1-2; V: TRBV2; CDR3: CASCMRTDNYGYTF; DNA: TGTGCCAGCTGCATGCGGACTGATAACTATGGCTACACCTTC
size: few; D: TRBD2; J: TRBJ2-1; V: TRBV7-2; CDR3: CASSSGLAGAYNEQFF; DNA: TGTGCCAGCAGCTCGGGACTAGCGGGAGCCTACAATGAGCAGTTCTTC
size: few; D: -; J: TRBJ2-7; V: TRBV6-2/TRBV6-3; CDR3: CATLGGPSSYEQYF; DNA: TGTGCCACCCTCGGGGGACCGAGCTCCTACGAGCAGTACTTC
size: many; D: -; J: TRBJ1-1; V: TRBV28; CDR3: CASSLWFQKNTEAFF; DNA: TGTGCCAGCAGTTTATGGTTCCAGAAGAACACTGAAGCTTTCTTT
size: -; D: -; J: TRBJ1-1; V: TRBV4-1; CDR3: CASSQGILSEAFF; DNA: TGCGCCAGCAGCCAGGGAATCCTTTCTGAAGCTTTCTTT
size: many; D: -; J: TRBJ2-1; V: TRBV27; CDR3: CASSVLGDPHNEQFF; DNA: TGTGCCAGCAGTGTACTAGGGGACCCGCACAATGAGCAGTTCTTC
size: many; D: -; J: TRBJ2-7; V: TRBV4-3; CDR3: CASSQGLTNSYEQYF; DNA: TGCGCCAGCAGCCAAGGTCTCACCAACTCCTACGAGCAGTACTTC
size: few; D: -; J: TRBJ1-6; V: TRBV2; CDR3: CASSDLVRIGSPLHF; DNA: TGTGCCAGCAGTGATTTAGTCAGAATAGGGTCACCCCTCCACTTT
size: many; D: -; J: TRBJ1-2; V: TRBV14; CDR3: CASSQDTSYGYTF; DNA: TGTGCCAGCAGCCAAGACACTAGCTATGGCTACACCTTC
size: many; D: -; J: TRBJ1-1; V: TRBV10-1; CDR3: CASSEYEDTEAFF; DNA: TGCGCCAGCAGTGAGTATGAGGACACTGAAGCTTTCTTT
size: -; D: TRBD2; J: TRBJ2-3; V: TRBV6-2/TRBV6-3; CDR3: CASSYLAGGPGDTQYF; DNA: TGTGCCAGCAGTTACCTAGCGGGGGGGCCCGGAGATACGCAGTATTTT
size: few; D: TRBD1; J: TRBJ1-4; V: TRBV5-1; CDR3: CASRQTGTGSEKLFF; DNA: TGCGCCAGCAGACAGACCGGGACAGGGTCTGAAAAACTGTTTTTT
size: many; D: -; J: TRBJ1-5; V: TRBV6-1; CDR3: CASSEALGGPQHF; DNA: TGTGCCAGCAGTGAAGCGCTAGGAGGGCCCCAGCATTTT
size: -; D: -; J: TRBJ2-1; V: TRBV5-5; CDR3: CASSFDSNYNEQFF; DNA: TGTGCCAGCAGCTTTGACAGCAATTACAATGAGCAGTTCTTC
size: many; D: -; J: TRBJ1-3; V: TRBV29-1; CDR3: CSVRTASGNTIYF; DNA: TGCAGCGTCAGGACTGCCTCTGGAAACACCATATATTTT
size: many; D: TRBD1; J: TRBJ2-6; V: TRBV29-1; CDR3: CSAMGQGAKGANVLTF; DNA: TGCAGCGCCATGGGACAGGGGGCAAAAGGGGCCAACGTCCTGACTTTC
size: few; D: TRBD2; J: TRBJ2-7; V: TRBV18; CDR3: CASSPQRGAYEQYF; DNA: TGTGCCAGCTCACCACAGCGGGGAGCCTACGAGCAGTACTTC
size: many; D: -; J: TRBJ1-6; V: TRBV6-5; CDR3: CASSSFRGSPLHF; DNA: TGTGCCAGCAGTTCGTTCAGGGGATCACCCCTCCACTTT
size: -; D: -; J: TRBJ2-1; V: TRBV7-9; CDR3: CASSSTRTLEEQFF; DNA: TGTGCCAGCAGCTCCACAAGGACCCTCGAGGAGCAGTTCTTC
size: -; D: -; J: TRBJ2-3; V: TRBV9; CDR3: CASSVTTGASTDTQYF; DNA: TGTGCCAGCAGCGTAACCACAGGAGCCTCCACAGATACGCAGTATTTT
size: -; D: -; J: TRBJ1-6; V: TRBV7-3; CDR3: CASSLQGPNSPLHF; DNA: TGTGCCAGCAGCTTACAGGGGCCTAATTCACCCCTCCACTTT
size: -; D: TRBD2; J: TRBJ2-3; V: TRBV7-9; CDR3: CASSSEPGLAGVTQYF; DNA: TGTGCCAGCAGCTCAGAACCGGGACTAGCGGGAGTTACGCAGTATTTT
size: -; D: TRBD2; J: TRBJ2-3; V: TRBV2; CDR3: CASSRLARDTQYF; DNA: TGTGCCAGCAGCCGACTAGCGCGAGATACGCAGTATTTT
size: few; D: TRBD1; J: TRBJ2-6; V: TRBV20-1; CDR3: CSARVPRRQGFPGANVLTF; DNA: TGCAGTGCTAGAGTCCCCCGCCGACAGGGCTTCCCTGGGGCCAACGTCCTGACTTTC
size: few; D: -; J: TRBJ2-4; V: TRBV11-2; CDR3: CASSLGDVDQTIQYF; DNA: TGTGCCAGCAGCTTGGGAGACGTAGACCAAACGATTCAGTACTTC
size: few; D: -; J: TRBJ2-1; V: TRBV5-1; CDR3: CASSLGSWENEQFF; DNA: TGCGCCAGCAGCTTGGGATCTTGGGAAAATGAGCAGTTCTTC
size: few; D: TRBD2; J: TRBJ2-1; V: TRBV9; CDR3: CASSVERESGNEQFF; DNA: TGTGCCAGCAGCGTTGAGCGGGAGTCGGGAAATGAGCAGTTCTTC
size: -; D: -; J: TRBJ1-2; V: TRBV11-2; CDR3: CASSKPGAWYYGYTF; DNA: TGTGCCAGCAGTAAACCAGGAGCTTGGTACTATGGCTACACCTTC
size: -; D: -; J: TRBJ2-3; V: TRBV10-3; CDR3: CAISERASGDTQYF; DNA: TGTGCCATCAGTGAGAGGGCCAGCGGAGATACGCAGTATTTT
size: -; D: TRBD1; J: TRBJ2-2; V: TRBV20-1; CDR3: CSSGQGDGELFF; DNA: TGCAGTTCGGGACAGGGGGACGGGGAGCTGTTTTTT
size: few; D: TRBD1; J: TRBJ2-3; V: TRBV20-1; CDR3: CSALDRGQTDTQYF; DNA: TGCAGTGCTCTCGACAGGGGGCAGACAGATACGCAGTATTTT
size: few; D: TRBD1; J: TRBJ1-3; V: TRBV18; CDR3: CASSPPGQGAGNTIYF; DNA: TGTGCCAGCTCACCACCGGGACAGGGGGCCGGAAACACCATATATTTT
size: -; D: -; J: TRBJ1-1; V: TRBV27; CDR3: CASSPTRSLTEAFF; DNA: TGTGCCAGCAGCCCGACAAGGAGTCTCACTGAAGCTTTCTTT
size: few; D: -; J: TRBJ2-5; V: TRBV4-3; CDR3: CASSQGPRPGETQYF; DNA: TGCGCCAGCAGCCAAGGGCCCCGGCCTGGCGAGACCCAGTACTTC
size: -; D: -; J: TRBJ1-6; V: TRBV7-3; CDR3: CASSLTASGTRSPLHF; DNA: TGTGCCAGCAGCTTAACGGCGTCCGGGACCAGATCACCCCTCCACTTT
size: many; D: -; J: TRBJ1-6; V: TRBV25-1; CDR3: CASSQTGDYNSPLHF; DNA: TGTGCCAGCAGCCAGACGGGGGACTATAATTCACCCCTCCACTTT
size: -; D: TRBD1; J: TRBJ2-5; V: TRBV5-1; CDR3: CASWDRRFQETQYF; DNA: TGCGCCAGCTGGGACAGGAGATTCCAAGAGACCCAGTACTTC